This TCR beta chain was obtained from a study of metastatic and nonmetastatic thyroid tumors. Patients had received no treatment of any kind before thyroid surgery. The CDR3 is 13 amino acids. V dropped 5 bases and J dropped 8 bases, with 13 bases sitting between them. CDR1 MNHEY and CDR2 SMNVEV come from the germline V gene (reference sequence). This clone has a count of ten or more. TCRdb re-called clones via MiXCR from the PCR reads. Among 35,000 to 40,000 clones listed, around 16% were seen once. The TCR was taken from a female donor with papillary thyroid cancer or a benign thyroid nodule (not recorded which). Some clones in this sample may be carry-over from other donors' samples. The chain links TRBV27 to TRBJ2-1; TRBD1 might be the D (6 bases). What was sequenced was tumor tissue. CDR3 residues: CASSTQGIDEQFF. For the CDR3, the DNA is TGTGCCAGCAGTACACAGGGTATCGATGAGCAGTTCTTC.